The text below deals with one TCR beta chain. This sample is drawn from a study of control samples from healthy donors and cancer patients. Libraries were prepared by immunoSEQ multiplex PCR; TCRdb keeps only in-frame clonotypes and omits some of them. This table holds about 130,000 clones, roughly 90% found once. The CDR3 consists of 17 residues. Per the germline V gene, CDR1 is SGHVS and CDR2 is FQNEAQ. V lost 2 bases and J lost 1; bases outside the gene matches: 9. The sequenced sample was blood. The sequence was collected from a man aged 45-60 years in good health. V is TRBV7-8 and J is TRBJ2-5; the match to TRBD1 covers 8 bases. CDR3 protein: CASSLTPTGGVQETQYF. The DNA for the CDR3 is TGTGCCAGCAGCTTAACCCCCACAGGGGGTGTCCAAGAGACCCAGTACTTC.